The sequence of this T cell receptor beta chain was determined in a study of control samples from healthy donors and cancer patients. Some clones are missing from TCRdb's copy, which holds only in-frame ones; the method was immunoSEQ multiplex PCR. The sample records some 99,000 clones, around nine tenths being singletons. Sequencing input: blood. This clonotype originated in a human donor in good health. The donor label of this sample is uncertain.

CDR3 in amino acids: CAWSPGSGGYTF. The CDR3 region has the DNA TGTGCCTGGAGTCCGGGGTCCGGGGGCTACACCTTC. V and J are TRBV30 and TRBJ1-2; D ambiguous. The germline V and J ends were trimmed by 2 bases and 8 bases, with 12 bases remaining between them. This CDR3 region has 12 residues. CDR1 is GTSNPN and CDR2 is SVGIG in the germline V gene (reference sequence).